One sample yielded the 21 T cell receptor beta chains listed below, sequenced in a study of regulatory T cells in long-lasting Graves disease. The time point: persistent/refractory GD, antithyroid drugs over 5 years with positive TRAb. Researchers made the TCR library from RNA that was extracted from PBMCs. HTBI primers from iRepertoire and Arm-PCR of CDR3 regions yielded the TCR beta libraries. TCRdb recomputed calls from the multiplex PCR reads with MiXCR, one row per CDR3 protein. The sample has roughly 300,000 distinct CDR3 sequences, around 19% seen once. Sequencing used peripheral blood mononuclear cells (PBMCs), obtained when the disease was refractory, from a patient treated with antithyroid drugs. The receptors shown here come from a female donor with Graves disease.

In this sample, this clonotype turned up a few times. This chain joins TRBV7-9 and TRBJ2-5; TRBD2 matches 13 bases. The CDR3 is made up of 17 amino acids. The V gene's germline CDR1 is SEHNR and CDR2 FQNEAQ (reference sequence). Trimming at V came to 1 base and at J to 2 bases, leaving 4 bases not matched to a gene. CDR3 coding DNA: TGTGCCAGCAGCTTAGTAGGGACTAGCGGGACTCAAGAGACCCAGTACTTC. As protein: CASSLVGTSGTQETQYF.

This CDR3 reads CASSQERGDTEAFF. The CDR3 bases are TGCGCCAGCAGCCAAGAAAGAGGGGACACTGAAGCTTTCTTT. The rearrangement uses TRBV4-3 and TRBJ1-1, with TRBD1 as a possible D gene (5 bases). With 0 bases removed from V and 3 bases from J, the gap between germline ends came to 8 bases. CDR1 and CDR2 (germline): LGHNA, YSLEER. The CDR3 extends over 14 amino acids.

The chain uses TRBV12-3 or TRBV12-4 and TRBJ2-7; 9 nucleotides align to TRBD1. V lost 3 bases and J lost 4; bases outside the gene matches: 7. The CDR3 runs to 15 residues. The CDR3: CASSLGTGSRYEQYF. In nucleotides, the CDR3 is TGTGCCAGCAGTTTGGGGACAGGGAGCAGATACGAGCAGTACTTC.

Details on this clonotype: An end of the junction differs from the germline gene, which may be a read error. CDR3 sequence reads: CASSVTLVQGTQYF. CDR3 coding DNA: TGTGCCAGCAGCGTGACCCTGGTGCAAGGGACCCAGTACTTC. This sequence joins TRBV5-5 and TRBJ2-5; no firm D call. This CDR3 comprises 14 residues. Germline V gives CDR1 SGHKS, CDR2 YYEKEE (reference sequence).

Only a few counts were recorded for this clonotype. The chain couples TRBV18 to TRBJ1-2; TRBD1 matches at 8 bases. The V gene end was trimmed by 3 bases and the J gene end by 9 bases; junction bases not matched to a gene: 9. The CDR3 runs to 14 residues. Per germline, CDR1 KGHSH and CDR2 LQKENI. The CDR3 DNA reads TGTGCCAGCTCACCGGGGCAGGGGGCTACCAGCTACACCTTC. Protein sequence: CASSPGQGATSYTF.

At least ten counts were recorded for this clonotype. The chain joins TRBV11-1 to TRBJ1-1; the D is unclear. The V gene lost 0 bases and the J gene lost 5 bases, with 13 bases spanning the gap. Per germline, CDR1 SGHAT and CDR2 FQDESV (reference sequence). This CDR3 is built from 15 residues. In nucleotides, the CDR3 is TGTGCCAGCAGCTTAGCGCTAATGGGGAGGACTGAAGCTTTCTTT. It yields the protein CASSLALMGRTEAFF.

This clonotype was detected many times. CDR3 coding DNA: TGCAGTGCTAGCCTTGTGACCTGGCGGGACACTGAAGCTTTCTTT. This codes for CSASLVTWRDTEAFF. This chain uses TRBV20-1 with TRBJ1-1, with unresolved D. V was trimmed by 3 bases and J by 3 bases, leaving 17 bases between them. Germline CDR1 is DFQATT and CDR2 is SNEGSKA (reference sequence). The CDR3 runs 15 residues.

The CDR3 coding sequence is TGTGCCAGCAGTTTATGGGTAGGGAGGGGGGATTCACCCCTCCACTTT. Translating it yields CASSLWVGRGDSPLHF. This rearrangement joins TRBV27 to TRBJ1-6; D is possibly TRBD1 (6 bases). The germline V and J ends were trimmed by 1 base and 8 bases, with 15 bases remaining between them. This CDR3 has 16 amino acids. The germline gives CDR1 MNHEY, CDR2 SMNVEV (reference sequence).

This clonotype showed up many times. The rearrangement links TRBV6-5 to TRBJ1-5; 9 bases align to TRBD1. V dropped 2 bases and J dropped 7; count of bases not matched to a gene: 3. The CDR3 extends over 14 amino acids. Germline CDR1 MNHEY, CDR2 SVGAGI. The CDR3 coding sequence is TGTGCCAGCAGTTACGGGACAGGGTCACAGCCCCAGCATTTT. Amino acids: CASSYGTGSQPQHF.

This clonotype was observed at least ten times. The gene calls are TRBV29-1 and TRBJ1-1, with D hard to call. The ends were cut back, 3 bases at V and 8 bases at J, with 10 bases in the middle. This CDR3 region has 11 residues. The germline V gene has CDR1 SQVTM and CDR2 ANQGSEA. CDR3 nucleotides: TGCAGCGTTGAGGATCGTAGAGAAGCTTTCTTT. It is translated as CSVEDRREAFF. The variable domain in full, with the rest retrieved from reference TRBV29-1 and TRBJ1-1, is SAVISQKPSRDICQRGTSLTIQCQVDSQVTMMFWYRQQPGQSLTLIATANQGSEATYESGFVIDKFPISRPNLTFSTLTVSNMSPEDSSIYLCSVEDRREAFFGQGTRLTVV.

This clonotype was counted a few times. V and J are TRBV4-2 and TRBJ1-6; D not resolved. Germline V CDR1 and CDR2: LGHNA, YNFKEQ. With 1 base removed from V and 0 bases from J, the gap between germline ends came to 7 bases. This CDR3 is 16 amino acids long. The CDR3 here is CASSQGGLSYNSPLHF. The CDR3 DNA reads TGTGCCAGCAGCCAAGGAGGCCTCTCCTATAATTCACCCCTCCACTTT.

Many counts were recorded for this clonotype. This chain links TRBV5-1 with TRBJ2-7; no clear D gene. Trimming removed 3 bases at V and 4 bases at J, with 11 bases between. In germline, CDR1 is SGHRS, CDR2 YFSETQ. This CDR3 is built from 13 residues. CDR3 loop: CASSSRDKYEQYF. In DNA, the CDR3 is TGCGCCAGCAGCTCCCGAGACAAGTACGAGCAGTACTTC.

The sample holds many counts of this clonotype. J is TRBJ2-2 and V is TRBV30; TRBD1 aligns across 9 bases. The ends lost 3 bases at V and 3 bases at J; junction bases unmatched: 2. Germline V CDR1 and CDR2: GTSNPN, SVGIG (reference sequence). The CDR3 consists of 14 residues. CDR3 in DNA: TGTGCCTGGAGACAGGGGGCGGACACCGGGGAGCTGTTTTTT. It yields the protein CAWRQGADTGELFF.

This clonotype was seen a few times. J is TRBJ2-5 and V is TRBV27, with D tentatively TRBD2 (5 bases). Between the trimmed V and J ends, which lost 5 bases and 7 bases, there was a span of 14 bases. CDR1 is MNHEY, CDR2 SMNVEV, per germline (reference sequence). The CDR3 contains 13 residues. CDR3 bases: TGTGCCAGCAGTGCAGGCTTCGGAGGGACCCAGTACTTC. This sequence encodes CASSAGFGGTQYF.

The sample holds a few counts of this clonotype. The chain has TRBV20-1 and TRBJ1-3; no reliable D call. The CDR3 has 13 residues. With 5 bases removed from V and 2 bases from J, the gap between germline ends came to 10 bases. Germline loops: CDR1 DFQATT, CDR2 SNEGSKA (reference sequence). The CDR3 loop reads CSAPGVTGNTIYF. CDR3 DNA: TGCAGTGCTCCCGGGGTTACTGGAAACACCATATATTTT.

This clonotype was counted at least ten times. Relative to the germline gene, one junction end is altered; a read error may explain this. The gene calls are TRBV5-1 and TRBJ2-2; D gene uncertain. This CDR3 spans 13 amino acids. Per germline, CDR1 SGHRS and CDR2 YFSETQ. In DNA form, the CDR3 reads TGTGCCAGCAGCTTAGGCGGCACCGGGGAGCTGTTTTTT. Translation gives CASSLGGTGELFF.

Remarks on this clonotype: A much larger clone is a single base away; this may be a read error. The chain employs TRBV20-1 and TRBJ1-2; 7 bases match TRBD1. Trimming at V came to 6 bases and at J to 8 bases, leaving 6 bases not matched to a gene. Germline CDR1 is DFQATT and CDR2 is SNEGSKA (reference sequence). There are 11 residues in the CDR3. CDR3 amino acids: CSATRGQGYTF. The CDR3, as DNA: TGCAGTGCAACGAGGGGGCAGGGCTACACCTTC.

The rearrangement joins TRBV11-2 to TRBJ2-3, with a weak D call TRBD2 (6 bases). Trimming cost V 5 bases and J 0 bases, with 9 bases left between them. The CDR3 has 14 amino acids. Germline CDR1 and CDR2: SGHAT and FQNNGV. The CDR3 loop is CASSLATSTDTQYF. The CDR3 DNA follows: TGTGCCAGCAGCCTAGCGACTAGCACAGATACGCAGTATTTT.

The V gene is TRBV12-3 or TRBV12-4, the J gene TRBJ2-2; no firm D call. There are 13 residues in the CDR3. With 3 bases removed from V and 6 bases from J, the gap between germline ends came to 8 bases. Here the CDR3 reads CASSFAAAGELFF. CDR3 DNA sequence: TGTGCCAGCAGTTTCGCGGCGGCCGGGGAGCTGTTTTTT.

This clonotype showed up many times. V and J are TRBV24-1 and TRBJ2-5; 7 bases are a match to TRBD2. CDR3 length: 15 residues. The V segment lost 0 bases and the J segment 4 bases; nucleotides outside the gene matches: 4. Germline CDR1 is KGHDR and CDR2 is SFDVKD. CDR3 nucleotides: TGTGCCACCAGTGATTTGCGCGGGGGTGGAGAGACCCAGTACTTC. Translation gives CATSDLRGGGETQYF.

Many counts were recorded for this clonotype. The rearrangement uses TRBV27 and TRBJ2-6; no firm D call. Germline V gene sequence: CDR1 MNHEY, CDR2 SMNVEV (reference sequence). Trimming took off 3 bases at V and 1 base at J, with 4 bases between the two ends. CDR3 length: 14 amino acids. The CDR3 sequence is CASSFWSGANVLTF. The CDR3 region has the DNA TGTGCCAGCAGTTTCTGGTCTGGGGCCAACGTCCTGACTTTC.